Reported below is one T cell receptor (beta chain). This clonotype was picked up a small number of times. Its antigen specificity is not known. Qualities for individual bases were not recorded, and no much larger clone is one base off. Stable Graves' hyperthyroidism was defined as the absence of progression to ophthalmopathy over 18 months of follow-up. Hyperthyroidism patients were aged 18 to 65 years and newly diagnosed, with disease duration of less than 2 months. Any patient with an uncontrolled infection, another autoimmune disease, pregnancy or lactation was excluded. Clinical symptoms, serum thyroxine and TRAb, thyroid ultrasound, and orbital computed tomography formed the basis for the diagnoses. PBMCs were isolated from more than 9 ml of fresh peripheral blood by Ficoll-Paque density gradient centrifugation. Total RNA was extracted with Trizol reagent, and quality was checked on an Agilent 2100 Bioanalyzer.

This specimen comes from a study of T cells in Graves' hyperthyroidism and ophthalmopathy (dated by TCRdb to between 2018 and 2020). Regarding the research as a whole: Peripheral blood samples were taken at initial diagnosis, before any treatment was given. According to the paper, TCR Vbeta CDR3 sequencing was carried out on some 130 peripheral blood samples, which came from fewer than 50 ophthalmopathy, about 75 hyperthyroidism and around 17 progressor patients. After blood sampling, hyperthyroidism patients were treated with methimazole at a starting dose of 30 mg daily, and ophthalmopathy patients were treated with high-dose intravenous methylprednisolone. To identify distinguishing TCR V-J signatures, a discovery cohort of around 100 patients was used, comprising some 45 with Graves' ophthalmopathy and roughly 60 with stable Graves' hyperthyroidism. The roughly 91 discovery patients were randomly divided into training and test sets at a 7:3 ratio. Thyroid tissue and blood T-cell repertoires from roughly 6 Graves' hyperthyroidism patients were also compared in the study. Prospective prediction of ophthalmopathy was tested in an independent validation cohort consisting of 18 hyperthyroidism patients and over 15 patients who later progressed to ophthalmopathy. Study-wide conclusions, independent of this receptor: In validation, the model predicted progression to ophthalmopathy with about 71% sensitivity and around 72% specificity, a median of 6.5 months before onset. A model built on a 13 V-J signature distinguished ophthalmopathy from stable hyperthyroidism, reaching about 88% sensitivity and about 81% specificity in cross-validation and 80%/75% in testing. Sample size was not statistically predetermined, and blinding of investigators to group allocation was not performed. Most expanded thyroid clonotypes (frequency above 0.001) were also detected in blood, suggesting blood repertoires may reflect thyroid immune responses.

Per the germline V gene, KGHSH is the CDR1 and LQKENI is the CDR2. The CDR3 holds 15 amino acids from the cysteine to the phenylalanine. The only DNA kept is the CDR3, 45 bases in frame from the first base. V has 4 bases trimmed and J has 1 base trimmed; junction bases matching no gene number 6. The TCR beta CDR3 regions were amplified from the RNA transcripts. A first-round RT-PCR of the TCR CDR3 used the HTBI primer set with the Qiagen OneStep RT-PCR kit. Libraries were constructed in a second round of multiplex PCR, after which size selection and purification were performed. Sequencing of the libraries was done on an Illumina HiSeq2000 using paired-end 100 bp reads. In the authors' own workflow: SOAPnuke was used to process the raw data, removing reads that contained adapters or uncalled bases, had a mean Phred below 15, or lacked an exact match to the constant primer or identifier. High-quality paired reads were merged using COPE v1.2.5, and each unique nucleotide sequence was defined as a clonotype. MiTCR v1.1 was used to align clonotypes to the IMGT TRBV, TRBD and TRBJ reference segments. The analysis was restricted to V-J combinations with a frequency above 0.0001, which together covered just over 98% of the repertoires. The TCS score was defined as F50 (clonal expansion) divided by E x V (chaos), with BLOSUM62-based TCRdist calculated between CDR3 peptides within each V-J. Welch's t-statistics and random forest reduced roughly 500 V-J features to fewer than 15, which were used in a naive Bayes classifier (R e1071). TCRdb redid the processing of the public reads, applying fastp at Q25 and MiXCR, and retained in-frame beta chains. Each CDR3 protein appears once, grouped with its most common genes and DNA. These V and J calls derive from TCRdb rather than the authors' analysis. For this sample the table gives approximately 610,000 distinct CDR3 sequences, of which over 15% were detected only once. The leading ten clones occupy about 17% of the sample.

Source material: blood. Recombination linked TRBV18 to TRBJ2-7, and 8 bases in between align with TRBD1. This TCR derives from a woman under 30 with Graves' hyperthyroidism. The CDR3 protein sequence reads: CASSQQQGGSYEQYF. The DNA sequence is TGTGCCAGCTCACAACAACAGGGGGGATCCTACGAGCAGTACTTC.